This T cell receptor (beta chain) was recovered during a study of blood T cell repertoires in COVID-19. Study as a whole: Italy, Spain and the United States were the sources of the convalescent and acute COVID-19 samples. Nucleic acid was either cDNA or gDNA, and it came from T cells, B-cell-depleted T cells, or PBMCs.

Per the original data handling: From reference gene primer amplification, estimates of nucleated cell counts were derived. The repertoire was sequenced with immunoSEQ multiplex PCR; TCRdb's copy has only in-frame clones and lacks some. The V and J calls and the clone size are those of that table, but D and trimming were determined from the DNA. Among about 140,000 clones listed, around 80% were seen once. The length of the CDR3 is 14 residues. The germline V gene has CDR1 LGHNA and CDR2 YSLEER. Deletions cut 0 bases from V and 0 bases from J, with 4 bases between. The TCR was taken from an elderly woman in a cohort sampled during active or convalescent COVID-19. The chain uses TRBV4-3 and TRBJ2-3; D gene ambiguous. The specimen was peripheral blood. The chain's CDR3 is CASSQEASTDTQYF. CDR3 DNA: TGCGCCAGCAGCCAAGAAGCCAGCACAGATACGCAGTATTTT.